Each of the 3 T cell receptor beta chains below was sequenced from the same sample in a study of STAT5B mutations in CD4+ large granular lymphocyte leukemia. Sequencing used immunoSEQ multiplex PCR; TCRdb keeps in-frame clones, though not all of them. The table includes some 33,000 clones, approximately 74% detected once. Input material: CD4+ T cells from blood buffy coats. These receptors all come from a human donor in good health.

This chain joins TRBV19 and TRBJ1-1; 10 bases agree with TRBD1. This CDR3 is 19 amino acids long. Losses at the gene ends were 9 bases for V and 2 bases for J; bases not matched to a gene: 21. Germline V gives CDR1 LNHDA, CDR2 SQIVND (reference sequence). This CDR3 is CASSDPRGGQGYVNTEAFF. CDR3 in DNA: TGTGCCAGCAGCGACCCCCGCGGGGGACAGGGGTATGTTAACACTGAAGCTTTCTTT.

V and J are TRBV2 and TRBJ2-2; 8 nucleotides align to TRBD1. V lost 5 bases, J lost 4 bases, and 3 bases stayed unmatched. The V gene's germline CDR1 is SNHLY and CDR2 FYNNEI. The CDR3 covers 14 residues. This CDR3 is CASSSDRATGELFF. The CDR3 DNA is TGTGCCAGCAGTTCGGACAGGGCCACCGGGGAGCTGTTTTTT. Full variable domain (outside the CDR3, taken from reference TRBV2 and TRBJ2-2): EPEVTQTPSHQVTQMGQEVILRCVPISNHLYFYWYRQILGQKVEFLVSFYNNEISEKSEIFDDQFSVERPDGSNFTLKIRSTKLEDSAMYFCASSSDRATGELFFGEGSRLTVL.

The rearrangement links TRBV7-2 to TRBJ2-7, with 10 bases aligning to TRBD2. The CDR3 is made up of 15 amino acids. Unmatched junction bases numbered 6, after V lost 2 bases and J lost 5 bases. Germline CDR1 SGHTA, CDR2 FQGNSA. Here the CDR3 DNA reads TGTGCCAGCAGCTTACTAGCGGGGGACTCTGACGAGCAGTACTTC. As protein: CASSLLAGDSDEQYF.